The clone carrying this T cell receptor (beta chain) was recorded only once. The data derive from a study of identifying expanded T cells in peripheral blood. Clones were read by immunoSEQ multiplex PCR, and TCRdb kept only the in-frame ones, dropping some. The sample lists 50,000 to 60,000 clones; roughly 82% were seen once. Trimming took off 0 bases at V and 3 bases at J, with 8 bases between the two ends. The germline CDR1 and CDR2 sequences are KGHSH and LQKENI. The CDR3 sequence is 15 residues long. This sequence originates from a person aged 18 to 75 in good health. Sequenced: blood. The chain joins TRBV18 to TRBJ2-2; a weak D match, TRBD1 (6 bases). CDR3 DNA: TGTGCCAGCTCACCACCTACAGGGTACACCGGGGAGCTGTTTTTT. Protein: CASSPPTGYTGELFF.